These 19 T cell receptor beta chains were sequenced from one sample in a study of early T cells in non-severe SARS-CoV-2 infection. TCRdb itself ran the 5' RACE reads through MiXCR, one entry per CDR3 protein. The sample carries approximately 80,000 distinct CDR3 sequences, about 11% recorded once. The sequences come from whole blood, collected at baseline. The source of these receptors is an adult who was a healthcare worker with PCR-confirmed SARS-CoV-2 infection or an uninfected control (not recorded which).

This clonotype was seen only a few times. The J gene is TRBJ2-1, the V gene TRBV18; D is possibly TRBD1 (6 bases). The CDR3 is made up of 16 amino acids. Germline CDR1 is KGHSH and CDR2 is LQKENI. V lost 1 base to trimming and J lost 5 bases, with 15 bases between them. The chain's CDR3 is CASSPLSQGSHNEQFF. The CDR3 nucleotides read TGTGCCAGCTCACCACTCTCACAGGGCAGTCACAATGAGCAGTTCTTC.

Regarding this clonotype: One junction end disagrees with the germline gene, perhaps due to a read error. The rearrangement joins TRBV5-6 to TRBJ2-6; tentative D call: TRBD2 (7 bases). The CDR3 length is 16 residues. Germline CDR1 is SGHDT and CDR2 is YYEEEE. In DNA, the CDR3 is TGTGCCAGCAGCTGGGGGGGCGGCTCTGAGGCCAACGTCCTGACTTTC. Its protein product is CASSWGGGSEANVLTF.

This clonotype was recorded at least ten times. CDR3 loop: CSARSPLADTQYF. The CDR3 DNA follows: TGCAGTGCTAGATCCCCTCTTGCGGATACGCAGTATTTT. This chain links TRBV20-1 with TRBJ2-3, with D unclear. Germline V gene lookup returns CDR1 DFQATT and CDR2 SNEGSKA (reference sequence). Trimming removed 2 bases from V and 6 bases from J, with 12 bases in between. The length of the CDR3 is 13 residues.

CDR3 amino acids: CASKLRQSSYEQYF. The CDR3 coding sequence is TGTGCCAGCAAACTTAGGCAGAGCTCCTACGAGCAGTACTTC. The chain couples TRBV12-3 or TRBV12-4 to TRBJ2-7; unclear D gene. Deletions cut 7 bases from V and 0 bases from J, with 13 bases between. The CDR3 runs 14 residues.

The chain is built from TRBV20-1 and TRBJ1-4; no firm D call. Germline V gene lookup returns CDR1 DFQATT and CDR2 SNEGSKA (reference sequence). The CDR3 is 12 residues long. Deletions cut 7 bases from V and 5 bases from J, with 11 bases between. CDR3 loop: CSGRAPNEKLFF. CDR3 bases: TGCAGTGGTAGGGCCCCGAATGAAAAACTGTTTTTT.

This clonotype was seen ten or more times. The genes are TRBV19 and TRBJ2-1; 7 bases map to TRBD2. This CDR3 is 15 amino acids long. V was clipped by 3 bases and J by 0 bases; unmatched bases: 2. Germline lookup yields CDR1 LNHDA and CDR2 SQIVND (reference sequence). The CDR3, as DNA: TGTGCCAGTAGTATCAGCGGGGTCTCCTACAATGAGCAGTTCTTC. It encodes CASSISGVSYNEQFF.

This clonotype occurred a few times. The CDR3 is CASSPGTELGYTF. In DNA form, the CDR3 reads TGTGCCAGCAGCCCAGGGACCGAGTTAGGCTACACCTTC. V usage is TRBV7-9 and J usage is TRBJ1-2; tentative D call: TRBD1 (5 bases). Trimming left V 5 bases short and J 8 bases short, with 15 bases between. CDR1 is SEHNR, CDR2 FQNEAQ, per germline (reference sequence). This CDR3 is built from 13 residues.

This rearrangement joins TRBV4-3 to TRBJ2-1, with a possible D match to TRBD1 (5 bases). The CDR3 is 18 amino acids. V was cut by 0 bases and J by 4 bases, with 19 bases left in between. Germline CDR1 LGHNA, CDR2 YSLEER. The CDR3 here is CASSQDQVAGAGYNEQFF. The CDR3, as DNA: TGCGCCAGCAGCCAAGATCAAGTGGCTGGGGCAGGGTACAATGAGCAGTTCTTC.

This clonotype was recorded at least ten times. The CDR3 coding sequence is TGTGCCAGCAGTTTAGGGGAAAACACCGGGGAGCTGTTTTTT. It encodes CASSLGENTGELFF. The gene calls are TRBV28 and TRBJ2-2; D not resolved. The CDR3 extends over 14 amino acids. V was shortened by 2 bases and J by 2 bases, with 6 bases between the two germline ends. Per the germline V gene, CDR1 is MDHEN and CDR2 is SYDVKM.

This clonotype has at least ten counts. J is TRBJ1-1 and V is TRBV29-1; maybe TRBD1 (5 bases). V lost 6 bases, J lost 7 bases, and 18 bases lay in between. Germline CDR1 and CDR2: SQVTM and ANQGSEA. There are 13 residues in the CDR3. CDR3 bases: TGCAGCGTCGACTCCGAGGAGGGGCTTGAAGCTTTCTTT. Translated: CSVDSEEGLEAFF. Full variable domain (rest looked up from reference TRBV29-1 and TRBJ1-1): SAVISQKPSRDICQRGTSLTIQCQVDSQVTMMFWYRQQPGQSLTLIATANQGSEATYESGFVIDKFPISRPNLTFSTLTVSNMSPEDSSIYLCSVDSEEGLEAFFGQGTRLTVV.

This clonotype was counted once. The chain combines TRBV7-9 with TRBJ2-3; 7 bases align to TRBD2. V trimming: 5 bases; J trimming: 2 bases; junction bases outside the gene matches: 4. The germline V gene encodes CDR1 SEHNR and CDR2 FQNEAQ (reference sequence). The CDR3 is made up of 14 amino acids. CDR3 nucleotide sequence: TGTGCCAGCAGCACTAGCGTGTACACAGATACGCAGTATTTT. Translated, it gives CASSTSVYTDTQYF.

The chain links TRBV4-1 to TRBJ2-7; D may match TRBD1 or TRBD2 (5 bases each). Trimming pared 1 base from V and 2 bases from J, leaving 12 bases between. Germline CDR1 and CDR2: MGHRA and YSYEKL. The CDR3 consists of 15 residues. Here the CDR3 DNA reads TGCGCCAGCAGCCAAGGGGACGCAGGACCCTACGAGCAGTACTTC. Amino acids: CASSQGDAGPYEQYF.

In this sample, this clonotype turned up a few times. The chain employs TRBV20-1 and TRBJ1-1; perhaps TRBD1 as D (5 bases). The ends were cut back, 7 bases at V and 3 bases at J, with 12 bases in the middle. The CDR3 is 12 amino acids. Germline CDR1 DFQATT, CDR2 SNEGSKA (reference sequence). In DNA form, the CDR3 reads TGCAGTGTACAGCCGGGGGACACTGAAGCTTTCTTT. It codes for CSVQPGDTEAFF.

V is TRBV10-3 and J is TRBJ2-3; D not certain. This CDR3 is 13 amino acids long. The germline V and J ends were trimmed by 8 bases and 0 bases, with 9 bases remaining between them. CDR1 is ENHRY, CDR2 SYGVKD, per germline. The CDR3 is CAIGWGSTDTQYF. The DNA for the CDR3 is TGTGCCATCGGGTGGGGAAGCACAGATACGCAGTATTTT.

The rearrangement joins TRBV5-1 to TRBJ2-5, with D maybe TRBD2 (6 bases). Germline V gene data show CDR1 as SGHRS and CDR2 as YFSETQ. CDR3 size: 13 residues. Trimming stripped 2 bases from V and 5 bases from J, with 10 bases between. CDR3 coding DNA: TGCGCCAGCAGCTTCGGGGAGGTCGAGACCCAGTACTTC. This translates into CASSFGEVETQYF.

This chain joins TRBV11-2 and TRBJ2-5; 8 nucleotides match TRBD2. After removal of 1 base from V and 4 bases from J, the junction contained 11 bases not matched to a gene. CDR1 is SGHAT and CDR2 is FQNNGV in the germline V gene. The CDR3 is made up of 17 amino acids. CDR3 bases: TGTGCCAGCAGCTTAGGACGTGGGGGAGGGACTAGAGAGACCCAGTACTTC. It yields the protein CASSLGRGGGTRETQYF.

This CDR3 is CSGGTGMTDTQYF. As DNA, the CDR3 is TGCAGCGGCGGGACGGGGATGACAGATACGCAGTATTTT. The J gene is TRBJ2-3, the V gene TRBV29-1; D may be TRBD2 (6 bases). The CDR3 length is 13 residues. Germline-derived CDR1 and CDR2 are SQVTM and ANQGSEA. The germline V and J ends were trimmed by 7 bases and 3 bases, with 14 bases remaining between them.

CDR3 amino acids: CASSSAGGPTGELFF. DNA for the CDR3: TGTGCCAGCAGCTCAGCGGGGGGGCCAACCGGGGAGCTGTTTTTT. This chain connects TRBV11-2 to TRBJ2-2; TRBD2 matches at 10 bases. This CDR3 is built from 15 residues. The V gene's germline CDR1 is SGHAT and CDR2 FQNNGV. V lost 4 bases to trimming and J lost 5 bases; unmatched junction nucleotides: 4.

This clonotype was detected ten times or more. The chain uses TRBV30 and TRBJ1-2; no firm D call. This CDR3 is 13 amino acids long. Deletions cut 1 base from V and 4 bases from J, with 10 bases between. In germline, CDR1 is GTSNPN, CDR2 SVGIG (reference sequence). This CDR3 reads CAWSARLGYGYTF. CDR3 bases: TGTGCCTGGAGTGCCCGTCTAGGCTATGGCTACACCTTC.